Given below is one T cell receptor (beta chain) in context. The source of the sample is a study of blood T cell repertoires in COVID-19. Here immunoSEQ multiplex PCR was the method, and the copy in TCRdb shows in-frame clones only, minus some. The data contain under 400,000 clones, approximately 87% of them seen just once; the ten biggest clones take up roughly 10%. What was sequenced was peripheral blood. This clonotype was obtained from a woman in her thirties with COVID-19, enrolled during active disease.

CDR3 DNA sequence: TGTGCCAGCAGCGGGACAGGGTCTAACTATGGCTACACCTTC. It encodes CASSGTGSNYGYTF. The chain uses TRBV7-9 and TRBJ1-2, with 9 positions matching TRBD1. This CDR3 is 14 amino acids long. The V gene's germline CDR1 is SEHNR and CDR2 FQNEAQ (reference sequence). After removal of 5 bases from V and 0 bases from J, the junction contained 1 base not matched to a gene.